What follows is one T cell receptor (beta chain) and its context. Its antigen is unidentified. Here immunoSEQ multiplex PCR was the method, and the copy in TCRdb shows in-frame clones only, minus some. The sample yields about 160,000 clones, around four fifths seen once. This entry is derived from a study of cytomegalovirus exposure and HLA in healthy donors. Study-level findings and limits: CMV antigen specificity of three CMV-associated chains was confirmed in vitro.

V was pared by 5 bases and J by 4 bases, with 5 bases of the junction left unmatched. The CDR3 runs 14 residues. From germline, CDR1 is SEHNR and CDR2 FQNEAQ (reference sequence). V usage is TRBV7-9 and J usage is TRBJ1-2, with TRBD1 matching over 9 bases. Sequencing was done on a sample of PBMCs. The receptor was derived from a man younger than 45 in good health and CMV-seropositive. CDR3 sequence (DNA): TGTGCCAGCAGCCCTCGACAGGGGGTCTATGGCTACACCTTC. It specifies CASSPRQGVYGYTF.